The clone carrying this T cell receptor (beta chain) was detected once. Its antigen remains unidentified. Using a J-beta primer mix together with a sample-barcoded 5' primer, a second PCR was run for about 6 to 11 cycles. TCRdb re-called the 5' RACE reads with MiXCR, one entry per CDR3 protein. The sample has fewer than 900,000 distinct CDR3 sequences; around 34% are singletons. This specimen comes from a study of blood T cells in healthy people across ages. Whole-study results and caveats: Donors of long life had a larger count of naive CD4+ cells and greater diversity than aged donors.

About 9.6 milliliters of peripheral blood were drawn from each donor into EDTA-treated tubes. The ends were cut back, 10 bases at V and 0 bases at J, with 13 bases in the middle. In germline, CDR1 is MDHEN, CDR2 SYDVKM. The CDR3 runs to 13 residues. Sequenced input: blood. This chain uses TRBV28 with TRBJ2-7, with D possibly TRBD2 on 6 matching bases. This TCR came from a man aged 18-30 years in good health. Here the CDR3 DNA reads TGTGCCACCCTTAGCGGCAACTCCTACGAGCAGTACTTC. This sequence encodes CATLSGNSYEQYF.